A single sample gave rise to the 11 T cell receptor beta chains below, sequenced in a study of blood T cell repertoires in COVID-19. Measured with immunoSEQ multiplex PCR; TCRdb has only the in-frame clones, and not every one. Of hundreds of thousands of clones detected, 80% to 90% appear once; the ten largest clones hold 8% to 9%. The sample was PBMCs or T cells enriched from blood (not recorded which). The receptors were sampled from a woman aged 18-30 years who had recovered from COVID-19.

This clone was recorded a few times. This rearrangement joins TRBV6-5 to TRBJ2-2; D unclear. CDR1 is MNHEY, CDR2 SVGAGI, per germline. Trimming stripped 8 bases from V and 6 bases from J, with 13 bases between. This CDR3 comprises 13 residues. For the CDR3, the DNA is TGTGCCAGCGCTGCTCCGCGGTCCGGGGAGCTGTTTTTT. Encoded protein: CASAAPRSGELFF.

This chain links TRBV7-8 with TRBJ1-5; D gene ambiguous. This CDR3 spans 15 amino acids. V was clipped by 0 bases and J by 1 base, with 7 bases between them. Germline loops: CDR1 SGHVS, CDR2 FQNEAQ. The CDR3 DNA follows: TGTGCCAGCAGCTTAGCCCGGGTCAGCAATCAGCCCCAGCATTTT. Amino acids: CASSLARVSNQPQHF.

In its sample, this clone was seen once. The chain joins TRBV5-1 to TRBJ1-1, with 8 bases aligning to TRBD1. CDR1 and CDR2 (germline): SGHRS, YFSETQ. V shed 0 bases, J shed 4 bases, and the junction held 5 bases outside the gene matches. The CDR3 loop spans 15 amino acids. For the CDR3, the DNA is TGCGCCAGCAGCTTGGCTTTACAGGGGGGCACTGAAGCTTTCTTT. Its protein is CASSLALQGGTEAFF. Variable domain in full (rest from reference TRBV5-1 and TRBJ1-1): KAGVTQTPRYLIKTRGQQVTLSCSPISGHRSVSWYQQTPGQGLQFLFEYFSETQRNKGNFPGRFSGRQFSNSRSEMNVSTLELGDSALYLCASSLALQGGTEAFFGQGTRLTVV.

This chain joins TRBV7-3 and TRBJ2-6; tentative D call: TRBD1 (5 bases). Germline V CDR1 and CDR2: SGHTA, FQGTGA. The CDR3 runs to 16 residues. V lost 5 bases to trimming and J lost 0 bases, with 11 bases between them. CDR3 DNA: TGTGCCAGCAGCACCCAGACAGTCTCTGGGGCCAACGTCCTGACTTTC. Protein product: CASSTQTVSGANVLTF.

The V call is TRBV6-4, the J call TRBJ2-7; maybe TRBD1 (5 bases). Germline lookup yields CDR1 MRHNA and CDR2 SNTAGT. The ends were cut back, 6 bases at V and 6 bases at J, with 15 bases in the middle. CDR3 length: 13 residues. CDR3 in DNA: TGTGCCAGCAGCATACAGGAGTCCGGCGAGCAGTACTTC. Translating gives CASSIQESGEQYF.

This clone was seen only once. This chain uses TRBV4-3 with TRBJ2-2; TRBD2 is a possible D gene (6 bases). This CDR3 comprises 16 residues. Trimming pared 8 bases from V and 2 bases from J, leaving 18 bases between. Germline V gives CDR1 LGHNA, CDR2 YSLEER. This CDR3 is CASRRRASDNTGELFF. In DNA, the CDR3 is TGCGCCAGCCGTCGGAGGGCTAGCGACAACACCGGGGAGCTGTTTTTT.

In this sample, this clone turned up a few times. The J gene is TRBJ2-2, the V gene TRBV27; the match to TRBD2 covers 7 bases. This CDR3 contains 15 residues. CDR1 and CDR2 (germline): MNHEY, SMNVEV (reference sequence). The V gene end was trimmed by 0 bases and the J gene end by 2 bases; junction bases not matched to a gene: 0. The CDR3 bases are TGTGCCAGCAGTTTATCGGGACTAAACACCGGGGAGCTGTTTTTT. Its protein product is CASSLSGLNTGELFF.

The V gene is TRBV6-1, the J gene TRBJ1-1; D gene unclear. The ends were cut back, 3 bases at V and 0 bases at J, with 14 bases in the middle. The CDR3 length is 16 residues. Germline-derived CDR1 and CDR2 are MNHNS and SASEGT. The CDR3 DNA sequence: TGTGCCAGCAGTGAGGTTGGAGGTTGGCTGAACACTGAAGCTTTCTTT. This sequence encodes CASSEVGGWLNTEAFF.

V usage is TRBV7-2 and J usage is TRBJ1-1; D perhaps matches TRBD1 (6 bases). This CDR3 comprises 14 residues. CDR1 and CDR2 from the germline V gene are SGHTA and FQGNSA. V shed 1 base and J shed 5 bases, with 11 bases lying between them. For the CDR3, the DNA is TGTGCCAGCAGCTTAGTCGGGAGGGGGACTGAAGCTTTCTTT. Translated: CASSLVGRGTEAFF.

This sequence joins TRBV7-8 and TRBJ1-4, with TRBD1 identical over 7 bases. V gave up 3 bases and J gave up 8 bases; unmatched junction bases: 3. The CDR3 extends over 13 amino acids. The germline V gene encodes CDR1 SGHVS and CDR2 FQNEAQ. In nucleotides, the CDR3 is TGTGCCAGCAGCTTGGGACAGTACGAAAAACTGTTTTTT. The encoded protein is CASSLGQYEKLFF.

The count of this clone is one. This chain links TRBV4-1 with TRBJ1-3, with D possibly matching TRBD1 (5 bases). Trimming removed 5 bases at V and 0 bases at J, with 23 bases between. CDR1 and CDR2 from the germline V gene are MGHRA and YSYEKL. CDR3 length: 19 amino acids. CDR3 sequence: CASSVLQGHRTSSGNTIYF. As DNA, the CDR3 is TGCGCCAGCAGCGTCCTCCAAGGACACCGTACATCCTCTGGAAACACCATATATTTT.